The 27 T cell receptor beta chains listed next were all sequenced from one sample in a study of shared clonotypes between healthy human individuals. The data were produced by immunoSEQ multiplex PCR, yet TCRdb's version contains in-frame clones alone and is incomplete. The table includes about 1 million clones, under 80% detected once. The sample comprised memory CD4+ T cells sorted from blood. Subset given: CD45RA-negative fraction. These receptors all stem from a man aged 18 to 30 in good health.

This chain joins TRBV4-3 and TRBJ2-7; D gene uncertain. Trimming cost V 0 bases and J 2 bases, with 5 bases left between them. The CDR3 is 13 residues long. Germline-derived CDR1 and CDR2 are LGHNA and YSLEER. The CDR3 here is CASSQDITYEQYF. DNA for the CDR3: TGCGCCAGCAGCCAAGATATAACCTACGAGCAGTACTTC.

This clone has more than one count but fewer than ten. CDR3: CASSLRGRPLHF. CDR3 coding DNA: TGTGCCAGCAGCTTACGGGGGCGGCCCCTCCACTTT. This chain joins TRBV7-9 and TRBJ1-6; a possible D gene is TRBD1 (6 bases). CDR1 is SEHNR, CDR2 FQNEAQ, per germline (reference sequence). The CDR3 spans 12 residues. The V end was cut by 2 bases, the J end by 13 bases, with 9 bases between.

This clone has more than one count but fewer than ten. The chain is built from TRBV10-3 and TRBJ1-2, with 8 positions matching TRBD1. J was trimmed by 8 bases and V by 5 bases; bases with no gene match: 7. From germline, CDR1 is ENHRY and CDR2 SYGVKD. This CDR3 region has 13 residues. The CDR3 protein is CAISSDRGSGYTF. CDR3 nucleotides: TGTGCCATCAGTTCTGACAGGGGATCCGGCTACACCTTC.

The rearrangement uses TRBV4-1 and TRBJ2-3; TRBD1 or TRBD2 may be the D gene (5 bases each). Germline values: CDR1 MGHRA, CDR2 YSYEKL. The CDR3 totals 15 residues. V was shortened by 4 bases and J by 2 bases, with 13 bases between the two germline ends. CDR3 loop: CASSPGRLYTDTQYF. CDR3 bases: TGCGCCAGCAGCCCAGGGAGATTATACACAGATACGCAGTATTTT.

The chain combines TRBV11-2 with TRBJ2-3, with 7 nucleotides matching TRBD2. Germline values: CDR1 SGHAT, CDR2 FQNNGV. CDR3 length equals 15 residues. V lost 1 base, J lost 5 bases, and 6 bases stayed unmatched. CDR3 residues: CASSLGGGVLDTQYF. For the CDR3, the DNA is TGTGCCAGCAGCTTAGGTGGGGGGGTTCTAGATACGCAGTATTTT.

V gene TRBV6-5 combines with J gene TRBJ1-2; 9 bases are shared with TRBD1. The V gene's germline CDR1 is MNHEY and CDR2 SVGAGI. The V segment lost 4 bases and the J segment 6 bases; nucleotides outside the gene matches: 9. CDR3 length equals 15 residues. CDR3 residues: CASSWGTGTGHGYTF. The CDR3 DNA reads TGTGCCAGCAGTTGGGGCACCGGGACAGGGCATGGCTACACCTTC.

This clone came up a few times. J is TRBJ1-6 and V is TRBV19; maybe TRBD1 (5 bases). The CDR3 sequence is 14 residues long. Germline loops: CDR1 LNHDA, CDR2 SQIVND (reference sequence). Trimming cost V 5 bases and J 8 bases, with 13 bases left between them. The CDR3 spells CASSGTADHSPLHF. The CDR3 region has the DNA TGTGCCAGTAGTGGGACCGCCGACCATTCACCCCTCCACTTT.

The rearrangement joins TRBV12-1 to TRBJ2-5. TRBV12-1 is tagged as a pseudogene. CDR3 size: 14 residues. CDR3 residues: CASVQALGSRTQYF. The CDR3 bases are TGTGCCAGCGTCCAGGCCCTAGGTTCTCGAACCCAGTACTTC.

A note on this clone: A junction end diverges from the germline sequence, so it may reflect a read error. The chain carries TRBV7-7 and TRBJ1-5, with D unclear. The CDR3 is 12 amino acids. CDR1 and CDR2 from the germline V gene are SSHAT and FNYEAQ (reference sequence). This CDR3 is CASSRALPPQHF. CDR3 coding DNA: TGTGCTAGCAGCCGAGCCCTCCCGCCCCAGCATTTT.

This chain joins TRBV27 and TRBJ1-2; weak D call: TRBD1 (5 bases). The germline gives CDR1 MNHEY, CDR2 SMNVEV (reference sequence). This CDR3 has 14 amino acids. Between the trimmed V and J ends, which lost 3 bases and 8 bases, there was a span of 16 bases. The CDR3: CASSFGGPRGGYTF. The CDR3 region has the DNA TGTGCCAGCAGTTTCGGCGGACCAAGGGGCGGCTACACCTTC.

Comment on this clone: This may come from a read error, since a much larger clone is one base off. This chain connects TRBV6-1 to TRBJ2-7; 8 bases agree with TRBD1. Germline V gives CDR1 MNHNS, CDR2 SASEGT. Germline trimming cut 5 bases from V and 2 bases from J; bases unmatched to any gene: 5. The CDR3 length is 14 residues. CDR3 amino acids: CASSLLTGAYEQYF. The CDR3 DNA sequence: TGTGCCAGCAGTTTACTGACAGGGGCCTACGAGCAGTACTTC.

The chain couples TRBV30 to TRBJ2-7; a weak D match, TRBD1 (6 bases). The germline V gene has CDR1 GTSNPN and CDR2 SVGIG (reference sequence). The CDR3 has 15 residues. Trimming removed 1 base at V and 0 bases at J, with 13 bases between. The CDR3 loop is CAWSALGASSYEQYF. The CDR3 DNA reads TGTGCCTGGAGTGCGTTGGGGGCGAGCTCCTACGAGCAGTACTTC.

The CDR3 region has the DNA TGTGCCAGCACTATGTCTGGGACAGGGTCCTATGGCTACACCTTC. It translates to CASTMSGTGSYGYTF. This chain links TRBV28 with TRBJ1-2, with TRBD1 identical over 9 bases. The V and J ends lost 7 bases and 4 bases, in that order; junction bases with no gene match: 10. Germline CDR1 MDHEN, CDR2 SYDVKM. The CDR3 is 15 residues long.

This clone was counted once. The same CDR3 arises from other DNA sequences in this sample as well. The gene calls are TRBV2 and TRBJ2-7, with D uncertain. The V gene lost 6 bases and the J gene lost 3 bases, with 3 bases spanning the gap. Germline V gene data show CDR1 as SNHLY and CDR2 as FYNNEI. The CDR3 contains 10 residues. In DNA form, the CDR3 reads TGTGCCAGCAGCGTCTACGAGCAGTACTTC. Protein product: CASSVYEQYF.

V usage is TRBV6-1 and J usage is TRBJ2-1; the D call may be TRBD1 or TRBD2 (5 bases each). The CDR3 contains 15 residues. V was shortened by 4 bases and J by 2 bases, with 12 bases between the two germline ends. Looked up from germline, CDR1 is MNHNS and CDR2 is SASEGT. The CDR3 sequence is CASSARDLAYNEQFF. The CDR3 DNA reads as TGTGCCAGCAGTGCCCGGGACCTAGCCTACAATGAGCAGTTCTTC.

This rearrangement joins TRBV2 to TRBJ2-2; D is undetermined. CDR3 length: 13 residues. Trimming pared 7 bases from V and 4 bases from J, leaving 10 bases between. Germline V gene sequence: CDR1 SNHLY, CDR2 FYNNEI. Here the CDR3 DNA reads TGTGCCAGCACCCTAGGACGCACCGGGGAGCTGTTTTTT. Protein sequence: CASTLGRTGELFF.

Only a few counts were recorded for this clone. V gene TRBV7-2 combines with J gene TRBJ1-1; D call uncertain. Trimming shortened V by 1 base and J by 5 bases, and 8 bases separated the two germline ends. CDR1 and CDR2 from the germline V gene are SGHTA and FQGNSA. The CDR3 is 13 residues long. Here the CDR3 reads CASSLVLGTEAFF. The CDR3 nucleotides read TGTGCCAGCAGCTTAGTGCTGGGGACTGAAGCTTTCTTT.

This clone showed up just a few times. V gene TRBV6-5 combines with J gene TRBJ1-2; D is unclear. The V end was cut by 6 bases, the J end by 4 bases, with 9 bases between. Germline assignment: CDR1 MNHEY and CDR2 SVGAGI. The CDR3 covers 12 residues. The CDR3 coding sequence is TGTGCCAGCAGCGCTACCCCCTATGGCTACACCTTC. This codes for CASSATPYGYTF.

For this clone: Distinct nucleotide sequences in the sample also encode this CDR3. J is TRBJ1-4 and V is TRBV2; 9 bases match TRBD1. V lost 6 bases to trimming and J lost 4 bases; unmatched junction nucleotides: 6. The CDR3 contains 15 residues. Germline lookup yields CDR1 SNHLY and CDR2 FYNNEI. Here the CDR3 reads CASSPPGQGNEKLFF. CDR3 DNA sequence: TGTGCCAGCAGCCCCCCGGGACAGGGTAATGAAAAACTGTTTTTT. Combining the CDR3 with reference TRBV2 and TRBJ1-4 gives the whole variable domain EPEVTQTPSHQVTQMGQEVILRCVPISNHLYFYWYRQILGQKVEFLVSFYNNEISEKSEIFDDQFSVERPDGSNFTLKIRSTKLEDSAMYFCASSPPGQGNEKLFFGSGTQLSVL.

The chain combines TRBV19 with TRBJ2-7; D is possibly TRBD1 (5 bases). In germline, CDR1 is LNHDA, CDR2 SQIVND (reference sequence). The CDR3 sequence is 15 residues long. Trimming pared 5 bases from V and 2 bases from J, leaving 16 bases between. CDR3 sequence reads: CASSAQAYPTYEQYF. In DNA, the CDR3 is TGTGCCAGTAGTGCACAGGCTTACCCAACCTACGAGCAGTACTTC. The full variable domain, completed using reference TRBV19 and TRBJ2-7, is DGGITQSPKYLFRKEGQNVTLSCEQNLNHDAMYWYRQDPGQGLRLIYYSQIVNDFQKGDIAEGYSVSREKKESFPLTVTSAQKNPTAFYLCASSAQAYPTYEQYFGPGTRLTVT.

The V call is TRBV10-2, the J call TRBJ2-1, with a weak D call TRBD2 (6 bases). Trimming left V 3 bases short and J 0 bases short, with 9 bases between. CDR1 is WSHSY and CDR2 is SAAADI in the germline V gene. The CDR3 runs 15 residues. This CDR3 is CASSETSFSYNEQFF. In DNA, the CDR3 is TGCGCCAGCAGTGAAACTAGCTTCTCCTACAATGAGCAGTTCTTC.

This clone is a singleton in its sample. This chain joins TRBV2 and TRBJ2-7; 7 bases align to TRBD2. There are 13 residues in the CDR3. Trimming removed 7 bases from V and 3 bases from J; junction bases left unmatched: 6. In germline, CDR1 is SNHLY, CDR2 FYNNEI. This chain's CDR3 is CASKAGPHYEQYF. CDR3 DNA: TGTGCCAGCAAAGCGGGACCACACTACGAGCAGTACTTC.

This clone was seen once. The V call is TRBV5-6, the J call TRBJ2-7; no reliable D call. Germline V gene sequence: CDR1 SGHDT, CDR2 YYEEEE. V was shortened by 4 bases and J by 1 base, with 15 bases between the two germline ends. The CDR3 runs 15 residues. The CDR3 sequence is CASSQPALGSYEQYF. CDR3 in DNA: TGTGCCAGCAGCCAACCGGCCTTGGGGTCCTACGAGCAGTACTTC.

The V call is TRBV19, the J call TRBJ2-1; 7 nucleotides agree with TRBD1. From germline, CDR1 is LNHDA and CDR2 SQIVND (reference sequence). CDR3 size: 14 residues. V was clipped by 6 bases and J by 4 bases; unmatched bases: 6. The CDR3 region is CASRSEGQYNEQFF. The DNA for the CDR3 is TGTGCCAGTAGGTCTGAGGGACAGTACAATGAGCAGTTCTTC.

The chain carries TRBV18 and TRBJ1-1, with 8 bases lining up with TRBD1. This CDR3 comprises 18 residues. The germline V gene encodes CDR1 KGHSH and CDR2 LQKENI. V was clipped by 3 bases and J by 4 bases; unmatched bases: 16. The CDR3 coding sequence is TGTGCCAGCTCACCCTTCCTTAGCACGCAGGGGGCGAGCACTGAAGCTTTCTTT. Its protein product is CASSPFLSTQGASTEAFF.

The V and J genes are TRBV19 and TRBJ2-3; no definite D call. V dropped 3 bases and J dropped 2 bases, with 9 bases sitting between them. The CDR3 runs 14 residues. Germline CDR1 LNHDA, CDR2 SQIVND (reference sequence). CDR3 residues: CASSMIGYTDTQYF. The CDR3 coding sequence is TGTGCCAGTAGTATGATAGGGTACACAGATACGCAGTATTTT.

This clone has a count of ten or more. The rearrangement links TRBV11-2 to TRBJ1-1; possibly TRBD1 for D (5 bases). CDR3 length: 13 residues. The V and J ends lost 3 bases and 1 base respectively, with 6 bases between them. The germline V gene encodes CDR1 SGHAT and CDR2 FQNNGV. The DNA for the CDR3 is TGTGCCAGCAGCTTCCAGGGGAACACTGAAGCTTTCTTT. Translated: CASSFQGNTEAFF.